This T cell receptor beta chain was identified during a study of identical twins. Germline lookup yields CDR1 SGHRS and CDR2 YFSETQ. V was clipped by 0 bases and J by 1 base; unmatched bases: 7. The CDR3 has 17 amino acids. Template switching (which added a universal primer site) was used, and cDNA carried unique molecular identifiers. One entry per CDR3 protein results from TCRdb running MiXCR on the 5' RACE reads. The sample lists roughly 720,000 distinct CDR3 sequences, around a sixth occurring once. This same sample was also taken into another study, of T cells expressing NK-cell markers.

V gene TRBV5-1 combines with J gene TRBJ2-3, with 8 bases lining up with TRBD2. This receptor was identified in a woman aged 18 to 35 in good health. Sequenced input: PBMCs. CDR3 region: CASSLAHLAGRTDTQYF. CDR3 in DNA: TGCGCCAGCAGCTTGGCCCATTTAGCGGGACGCACAGATACGCAGTATTTT.